What follows describes a single T cell receptor (beta chain). This entry comes from a study of cytomegalovirus exposure and HLA in healthy donors. Primers included in the PCR were 60 Vbeta and 13 Jbeta primers. Only in-frame clones appear in the TCRdb table, and some are missing; sequencing was by immunoSEQ multiplex PCR. Of around 170,000 clones in the sample, roughly 80% were seen once. V was trimmed by 5 bases and J by 6 bases, leaving 19 bases between them. In germline, CDR1 is MRHNA, CDR2 SNTAGT. The CDR3 runs 16 residues. The sequenced material came from PBMCs. The clonotype was recovered from a man between 60 and 70 years old in good health and CMV-seronegative. The V call is TRBV6-4, the J call TRBJ2-2, with D possibly TRBD1 on 6 matching bases. In DNA form, the CDR3 reads TGTGCCAGCAGTCAACAGGGCCGGACATCGGCCGGGGAGCTGTTTTTT. This gives the protein CASSQQGRTSAGELFF.